Shown below are 7 T cell receptor beta chains from a single sample sequenced in a study of glioma-infiltrating T cells after dendritic cell vaccination. Here immunoSEQ multiplex PCR was the method, and the copy in TCRdb shows in-frame clones only, minus some. The sample has 900 to 1,500 clones, 80% to 90% seen once. The source was tumor tissue, collected before dendritic cell vaccination. The receptors derive from a human donor with glioblastoma.

V usage is TRBV7-9 and J usage is TRBJ1-4, with TRBD1 matching 8 bases. V shed 5 bases, J shed 8 bases, and the junction held 7 bases outside the gene matches. The CDR3 has 14 residues. Germline V lookup: CDR1 SEHNR, CDR2 FQNEAQ (reference sequence). CDR3 sequence: CASSQWTGPEKLFF. As DNA, the CDR3 is TGTGCCAGCAGCCAATGGACAGGGCCCGAAAAACTGTTTTTT.

The chain has TRBV28 and TRBJ1-2; no definite D call. CDR3 length: 14 residues. Germline V gives CDR1 MDHEN, CDR2 SYDVKM. The V gene lost 3 bases and the J gene lost 4 bases, with 12 bases spanning the gap. This chain's CDR3 is CASSLGGQIYGYTF. In DNA, the CDR3 is TGTGCCAGCAGTTTGGGTGGGCAGATCTATGGCTACACCTTC.

The chain links TRBV27 to TRBJ2-7; TRBD1 is a possible D gene (6 bases). Trimming stripped 3 bases from V and 6 bases from J, with 12 bases between. The V gene's germline CDR1 is MNHEY and CDR2 SMNVEV (reference sequence). The CDR3 spans 13 residues. This chain's CDR3 is CASSFPDRREQYF. CDR3 bases: TGTGCCAGCAGTTTCCCCGACAGGCGCGAGCAGTACTTC.

A few counts support this clone. DNA of the CDR3: TGTGCCTGGGGGAGGGGGGGTGACACAGATACGCAGTATTTT. Encoded protein: CAWGRGGDTDTQYF. The chain employs TRBV30 and TRBJ2-3, with D possibly TRBD2 on 7 matching bases. The CDR3 is 14 residues long. The V gene lost 5 bases and the J gene lost 2 bases, with 14 bases spanning the gap. CDR1 and CDR2 from the germline V gene are GTSNPN and SVGIG (reference sequence).

J is TRBJ2-3 and V is TRBV9; 9 bases align to TRBD2. Germline-derived CDR1 and CDR2 are SGDLS and YYNGEE. CDR3 length equals 15 residues. The V and J ends lost 5 bases and 2 bases, in that order; junction bases with no gene match: 6. The CDR3 DNA reads as TGTGCCAGCAGTGTGAGGACTAGCGCCACAGATACGCAGTATTTT. Residues: CASSVRTSATDTQYF.

This sequence joins TRBV12-5 and TRBJ1-1; D possibly corresponds to TRBD1 (6 bases). Germline lookup yields CDR1 LGHNT and CDR2 FRNRAP. The CDR3 is 15 amino acids. The V end lost 0 bases, the J end lost 10 bases, and 18 bases lay between the germline ends. Written as DNA, the CDR3 is TGTGCTAGTGGTTTGGTACTGGGGGACAATCTTAGAGCTTTCTTT. Residues: CASGLVLGDNLRAFF. The variable domain in full, with the rest retrieved from reference TRBV12-5 and TRBJ1-1, is DARVTQTPRHKVTEMGQEVTMRCQPILGHNTVFWYRQTMMQGLELLAYFRNRAPLDDSGMPKDRFSAEMPDATLATLKIQPSEPRDSAVYFCASGLVLGDNLRAFFGQGTRLTVV.

This chain joins TRBV5-6 and TRBJ1-1, with no clear D. V dropped 8 bases and J dropped 0 bases, with 11 bases sitting between them. The CDR3 runs 13 residues. Germline lookup yields CDR1 SGHDT and CDR2 YYEEEE. The CDR3 DNA is TGTGCCAGTAAGCTTGGAGTGAACACTGAAGCTTTCTTT. This codes for CASKLGVNTEAFF.